This T cell receptor beta chain is drawn from a study of blood T cell repertoires in COVID-19. Study summary: Acute and convalescent COVID-19 specimens originated in the United States, Italy and Spain.

Assay used: immunoSEQ multiplex PCR; TCRdb lists only in-frame clones, some missing. This sample has approximately 150,000 clones, with over 80% found just once. Per the germline V gene, CDR1 is SGHKS and CDR2 is YYEKEE (reference sequence). The CDR3 extends over 15 amino acids. Trimming at V came to 5 bases and at J to 0 bases, leaving 4 bases not matched to a gene. Ages ranged from roughly 18 to 100 years, with residence in around 24 US areas. The V call is TRBV5-5, the J call TRBJ1-3; 8 bases are shared with TRBD1. The TCR was taken from a man between 65 and 85 years old who had been exposed to COVID-19. The source material was PBMCs or T cells enriched from blood (not recorded which). The CDR3 nucleotides are TGTGCCAGCAGGCAAACAGGGGGCTCTGGAAACACCATATATTTT. Translation: CASRQTGGSGNTIYF. The full variable domain, completed using reference TRBV5-5 and TRBJ1-3, is DAGVTQSPTHLIKTRGQQVTLRCSPISGHKSVSWYQQVLGQGPQFIFQYYEKEERGRGNFPDRFSARQFPNYSSELNVNALLLGDSALYLCASRQTGGSGNTIYFGEGSWLTVV.